This T cell receptor beta chain was recovered during a study of graft-versus-host responses after intestinal transplantation. Study context: Recipients uniformly received anti-thymocyte globulin induction, followed by tacrolimus and steroids for about 3 years.

Sequencing used immunoSEQ multiplex PCR; TCRdb keeps in-frame clones, though not all of them. The data contain about 120,000 clones, about 93% of them singletons. The V gene end was trimmed by 5 bases and the J gene end by 2 bases; junction bases not matched to a gene: 5. The CDR3 spans 15 residues. Per the germline V gene, CDR1 is LNHDA and CDR2 is SQIVND (reference sequence). A remark on this clone: Its antigen is unidentified.

The material sequenced was unstimulated CD4+ T cells sorted from spleen or lymph node cells, taken before intestinal transplant. This TCR derives from a human donor who received an intestinal transplant. The chain recombines TRBV19 with TRBJ1-2; 10 bases are shared with TRBD1. CDR3 amino acids: CASSPGTGVNYGYTF. As DNA, the CDR3 is TGTGCCAGTAGTCCAGGGACAGGGGTAAACTATGGCTACACCTTC.